This T cell receptor (beta chain) derives from a study of blood T cell repertoires in COVID-19. Overall study context: Acute-phase and convalescent COVID-19 samples originated in the United States, Italy and Spain. From T cells, B-cell-depleted T cells, or PBMCs came the material, which was cDNA or gDNA.

In the authors' methods: Estimation of nucleated cell counts was performed using reference gene primer amplification. TCRdb's copy holds only in-frame clones and misses some; the assay was immunoSEQ multiplex PCR. V and J calls plus clone size are reproduced from that table; the DNA served to infer D and trimming. The repertoire holds over 200,000 clones, with 88% as singletons. The V segment lost 6 bases and the J segment 6 bases; nucleotides outside the gene matches: 3. CDR1 and CDR2 (germline): SGHTA, FQGNSA. CDR3 length equals 13 residues. J is TRBJ2-1 and V is TRBV7-2, with 9 bases aligning to TRBD2. The origin of this receptor is a woman aged 55 to 70 with acute or convalescent COVID-19. Sequenced sample: peripheral blood. The CDR3 region has the DNA TGTGCCAGCAGGTCGCGGGGGGGCAATGAGCAGTTCTTC. This sequence encodes CASRSRGGNEQFF.